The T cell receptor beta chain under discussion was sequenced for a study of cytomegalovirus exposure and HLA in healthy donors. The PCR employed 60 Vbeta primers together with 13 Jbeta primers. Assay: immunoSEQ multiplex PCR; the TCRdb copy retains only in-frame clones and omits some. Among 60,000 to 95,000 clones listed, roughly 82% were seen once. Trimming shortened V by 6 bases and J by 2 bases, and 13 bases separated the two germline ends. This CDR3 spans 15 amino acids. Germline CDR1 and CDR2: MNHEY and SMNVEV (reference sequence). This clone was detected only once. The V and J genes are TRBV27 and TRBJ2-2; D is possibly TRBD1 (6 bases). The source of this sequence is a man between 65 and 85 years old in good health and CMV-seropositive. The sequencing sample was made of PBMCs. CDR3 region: CASRRSGVNTGELFF. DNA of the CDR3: TGTGCCAGCAGGCGCTCAGGGGTCAACACCGGGGAGCTGTTTTTT.